This TCR beta chain is from a study of blood T cell repertoires in COVID-19. In the study overall: Nucleic acid was either cDNA or gDNA, and it came from T cells, B-cell-depleted T cells, or PBMCs.

Trimming removed 8 bases at V and 4 bases at J, with 14 bases between. The CDR3 has 13 residues. Germline V gene lookup returns CDR1 MDHEN and CDR2 SYDVKM. Study processing details: Counts of nucleated cells, estimated from reference gene primer amplification, were obtained. The method was immunoSEQ multiplex PCR; TCRdb's version includes in-frame clones alone and lacks a portion of them. That table gives V, J and clone size, and the DNA gave D and trimming. The sample contains approximately 41,000 clones, 70% to 90% of which appear only once. The origin of this receptor is a human donor in a cohort sampled during active COVID-19. The rearrangement uses TRBV28 and TRBJ1-2; possible D gene TRBD1, 6 bases. The sequenced sample consisted of peripheral blood. CDR3 sequence: CASLNREIYGYTF. CDR3 coding DNA: TGTGCCAGCCTGAACAGGGAAATCTATGGCTACACCTTC.